These 28 T cell receptor beta chains originate from one sample sequenced in a study of OX40 agonist ivuxolimab in advanced cancers. Measured with immunoSEQ multiplex PCR; TCRdb has only the in-frame clones, and not every one. The sample holds roughly 58,000 clones, roughly nine tenths seen once. Sequencing was performed on CD4+ or CD8+ T cells sorted from blood, taken in a trial of the OX40 agonist ivuxolimab. The receptors shown here come from an adult with an advanced solid tumor such as melanoma, head and neck, liver or kidney cancer.

The rearrangement uses TRBV7-2 and TRBJ2-2; 8 bases match TRBD2. CDR3 length: 16 residues. Germline lookup yields CDR1 SGHTA and CDR2 FQGNSA. The V and J ends lost 5 bases and 6 bases, in that order; junction bases with no gene match: 11. CDR3 coding DNA: TGTGCCAGCAGCCCCGGGAGCGGGAGATTGGCCGGGGAGCTGTTTTTT. It is translated as CASSPGSGRLAGELFF.

V gene TRBV28 combines with J gene TRBJ1-2, with D possibly matching TRBD1 (5 bases). This CDR3 has 16 amino acids. Germline assignment: CDR1 MDHEN and CDR2 SYDVKM. The V and J ends lost 2 bases and 4 bases respectively, with 17 bases between them. The DNA of the CDR3 is TGTGCCAGCAGTTTAGGGGCCGCCGACGAACTCTATGGCTACACCTTC. Its protein is CASSLGAADELYGYTF.

This sequence joins TRBV7-2 and TRBJ2-3, with D maybe TRBD1 (6 bases). This CDR3 is built from 14 residues. Germline V gives CDR1 SGHTA, CDR2 FQGNSA. Trimming left V 3 bases short and J 0 bases short, with 7 bases between. Written as DNA, the CDR3 is TGTGCCAGCAGCTTGACAGGTAGCACAGATACGCAGTATTTT. Translated: CASSLTGSTDTQYF.

The chain couples TRBV6-1 to TRBJ2-2; TRBD1 matches at 7 bases. This CDR3 spans 14 amino acids. Germline lookup yields CDR1 MNHNS and CDR2 SASEGT. V shed 5 bases, J shed 5 bases, and the junction held 5 bases outside the gene matches. The CDR3 DNA reads TGTGCCAGCAGTAAAATGGGACAGACCGGGGAGCTGTTTTTT. Amino acids: CASSKMGQTGELFF.

This chain links TRBV19 with TRBJ2-1; 14 nucleotides line up with TRBD2. CDR1 and CDR2 from the germline V gene are LNHDA and SQIVND (reference sequence). The J segment lost 4 bases and the V segment lost 4 bases, leaving 12 bases of the junction unmatched. This CDR3 is 19 amino acids long. The CDR3 loop is CASSTSPQTSGREYNEQFF. The CDR3 DNA sequence: TGTGCCAGTAGTACCTCCCCACAGACTAGCGGGAGGGAATACAATGAGCAGTTCTTC.

This rearrangement joins TRBV6-5 to TRBJ2-1; 8 nucleotides match TRBD2. The CDR3 contains 13 residues. V gave up 6 bases and J gave up 9 bases; unmatched junction bases: 7. Germline V gene lookup returns CDR1 MNHEY and CDR2 SVGAGI. As DNA, the CDR3 is TGTGCCAGCAGCGTCGCCCGGGGGGGTGAGCAGTTCTTC. This codes for CASSVARGGEQFF.

The V gene is TRBV15, the J gene TRBJ2-1; 10 bases are a match to TRBD1. This CDR3 region has 17 residues. V was pared by 2 bases and J by 6 bases, with 10 bases of the junction left unmatched. Germline V gene lookup returns CDR1 LNHNV and CDR2 YYDKDF (reference sequence). The CDR3 DNA is TGTGCCACCAGCAGATCCCCTGACAGGGGGCGGCTCAATGAGCAGTTCTTC. It codes for CATSRSPDRGRLNEQFF.

This rearrangement joins TRBV27 to TRBJ1-4; the D is unclear. The V end was cut by 2 bases, the J end by 10 bases, with 17 bases between. Germline V gene lookup returns CDR1 MNHEY and CDR2 SMNVEV (reference sequence). The CDR3 runs 15 residues. The CDR3 loop reads CASSLRWTLWGKLFF. The DNA for the CDR3 is TGTGCCAGCAGTTTAAGGTGGACCCTATGGGGAAAACTGTTTTTT. The variable domain in full, with the rest retrieved from reference TRBV27 and TRBJ1-4, is EAQVTQNPRYLITVTGKKLTVTCSQNMNHEYMSWYRQDPGLGLRQIYYSMNVEVTDKGDVPEGYKVSRKEKRNFPLILESPSPNQTSLYFCASSLRWTLWGKLFFGSGTQLSVL.

This rearrangement joins TRBV7-9 to TRBJ1-6; D is undetermined. CDR3 size: 12 residues. The V end lost 5 bases, the J end lost 9 bases, and 8 bases lay between the germline ends. The V gene's germline CDR1 is SEHNR and CDR2 FQNEAQ (reference sequence). CDR3 coding DNA: TGTGCCAGCAGCCGGACGACTTCACCCCTCCACTTT. Protein: CASSRTTSPLHF.

The chain recombines TRBV6-6 with TRBJ1-5; D perhaps matches TRBD1 (6 bases). Germline V gene sequence: CDR1 MNHNY, CDR2 SVGAGI (reference sequence). V lost 5 bases to trimming and J lost 5 bases, with 10 bases between them. There are 13 residues in the CDR3. In nucleotides, the CDR3 is TGTGCCAGCAGTCTCCACAGGGATCAGCCCCAGCATTTT. This codes for CASSLHRDQPQHF.

The chain carries TRBV15 and TRBJ2-1; TRBD2 agrees at 7 bases. This CDR3 is built from 17 residues. V lost 0 bases to trimming and J lost 6 bases; unmatched junction nucleotides: 11. Germline values: CDR1 LNHNV, CDR2 YYDKDF (reference sequence). The CDR3 reads CATSRDRASGARNEQFF. The CDR3, as DNA: TGTGCCACCAGCAGAGATAGAGCTAGCGGTGCCCGCAATGAGCAGTTCTTC.

The rearrangement uses TRBV19 and TRBJ2-2; D gene uncertain. Trimming shortened V by 6 bases and J by 5 bases, and 16 bases separated the two germline ends. The CDR3 spans 15 residues. Germline CDR1 and CDR2: LNHDA and SQIVND (reference sequence). The chain's CDR3 is CASRQSVAATGELFF. For the CDR3, the DNA is TGTGCCAGTAGGCAATCGGTAGCCGCGACCGGGGAGCTGTTTTTT.

In this sample, this clone turned up a few times. The genes are TRBV2 and TRBJ2-5, with TRBD1 matching over 9 bases. The germline gives CDR1 SNHLY, CDR2 FYNNEI. V lost 10 bases and J lost 6; bases outside the gene matches: 6. The CDR3 covers 12 residues. CDR3 coding DNA: TGTGCCATCGTACAGGGGGCCAAGACCCAGTACTTC. Protein sequence: CAIVQGAKTQYF.

The chain joins TRBV6-5 to TRBJ1-5; unclear D gene. Germline CDR1 MNHEY, CDR2 SVGAGI. Trimming removed 2 bases at V and 11 bases at J, with 13 bases between. The CDR3 runs to 13 residues. The CDR3 region has the DNA TGTGCCAGCAGTTACGAACGAGGAAGGGCCCAGCATTTT. Protein: CASSYERGRAQHF.

This sequence joins TRBV6-1 and TRBJ2-3; a possible D gene is TRBD2 (6 bases). CDR1 is MNHNS, CDR2 SASEGT, per germline. Trimming took off 8 bases at V and 4 bases at J, with 13 bases between the two ends. The CDR3 runs to 13 residues. The CDR3: CASPRAGPDTQYF. CDR3 bases: TGTGCCAGCCCCAGGGCGGGGCCAGATACGCAGTATTTT.

J is TRBJ2-1 and V is TRBV29-1; D perhaps matches TRBD2 (6 bases). Per the germline V gene, CDR1 is SQVTM and CDR2 is ANQGSEA. V gave up 4 bases and J gave up 9 bases, with 13 bases separating them. This CDR3 region has 12 residues. The CDR3 bases are TGCAGCGTTGGGCCGACTAGTTTTGAGCAGTTCTTC. Translating gives CSVGPTSFEQFF.

The rearrangement joins TRBV6-5 to TRBJ2-7; D possibly matches TRBD1 or TRBD2 (5 bases each). With 2 bases removed from V and 3 bases from J, the gap between germline ends came to 14 bases. CDR3 length: 15 residues. Germline assignment: CDR1 MNHEY and CDR2 SVGAGI. CDR3 protein: CASSYRFEGSYEQYF. DNA of the CDR3: TGTGCCAGCAGTTACCGGTTCGAGGGGAGCTACGAGCAGTACTTC.

The rearrangement links TRBV7-9 to TRBJ1-4; D remains unclear. Trimming took 1 base from V and 0 from J, leaving 12 bases between them. Germline V gene lookup returns CDR1 SEHNR and CDR2 FQNEAQ (reference sequence). The CDR3 has 17 residues. CDR3: CASSLGRGRTTNEKLFF. The DNA of the CDR3 is TGTGCCAGCAGCTTAGGGAGAGGGAGGACAACTAATGAAAAACTGTTTTTT.

In this sample, this clone turned up once. J is TRBJ2-7 and V is TRBV30; D perhaps matches TRBD2 (7 bases). The ends were cut back, 0 bases at V and 4 bases at J, with 16 bases in the middle. The CDR3 spans 15 residues. Per the germline V gene, CDR1 is GTSNPN and CDR2 is SVGIG (reference sequence). The CDR3: CAWSVRGGRLYEQYF. The CDR3 bases are TGTGCCTGGAGTGTACGCGGGGGCCGTTTGTACGAGCAGTACTTC. The full variable domain, its missing parts supplied by reference TRBV30 and TRBJ2-7, is SQTIHQWPATLVQPVGSPLSLECTVEGTSNPNLYWYRQAAGRGLQLLFYSVGIGQISSEVPQNLSASRPQDRQFILSSKKLLLSDSGFYLCAWSVRGGRLYEQYFGPGTRLTVT.

The gene calls are TRBV9 and TRBJ2-7, with D possibly matching TRBD2 (5 bases). This CDR3 region has 15 residues. Trimming pared 2 bases from V and 2 bases from J, leaving 14 bases between. Per germline, CDR1 SGDLS and CDR2 YYNGEE. The chain's CDR3 is CASSVGPVGAYEQYF. Written as DNA, the CDR3 is TGTGCCAGCAGCGTCGGGCCGGTGGGAGCCTACGAGCAGTACTTC.

The V and J genes are TRBV4-3 and TRBJ1-2, with 7 positions matching TRBD1. The CDR3 is 15 amino acids. The germline V gene has CDR1 LGHNA and CDR2 YSLEER. V lost 0 bases and J lost 7; bases outside the gene matches: 8. The CDR3 DNA is TGCGCCAGCAGCCAAGACCGGGACAGTTATCTTGGCTACACCTTC. It codes for CASSQDRDSYLGYTF.

The V gene is TRBV5-1, the J gene TRBJ2-3; 7 bases fit TRBD2. V gave up 1 base and J gave up 7 bases; unmatched junction bases: 3. CDR3 size: 13 residues. The V gene's germline CDR1 is SGHRS and CDR2 YFSETQ. The CDR3 loop is CASSLRGENTQYF. CDR3 nucleotides: TGCGCCAGCAGCTTGCGGGGGGAAAATACGCAGTATTTT.

This clone has only one observation. V and J are TRBV2 and TRBJ2-2; possibly TRBD1 for D (6 bases). V lost 9 bases and J lost 6, with 14 bases in between. CDR1 and CDR2 from the germline V gene are SNHLY and FYNNEI. The CDR3 loop spans 13 amino acids. The DNA of the CDR3 is TGTGCCAGTACAGGGTTGAAAGCCGGGGAGCTGTTTTTT. Its protein product is CASTGLKAGELFF.

The chain employs TRBV11-2 and TRBJ2-7; D is unclear. CDR3 length equals 12 residues. The germline V gene has CDR1 SGHAT and CDR2 FQNNGV. Trimming pared 3 bases from V and 8 bases from J, leaving 11 bases between. CDR3 DNA sequence: TGTGCCAGCAGCTTCGTTGGAGCCCAGCAGTACTTC. It yields the protein CASSFVGAQQYF.

The V and J genes are TRBV7-2 and TRBJ2-3; 8 nucleotides agree with TRBD2. J was trimmed by 4 bases and V by 5 bases; bases with no gene match: 11. Germline V gene lookup returns CDR1 SGHTA and CDR2 FQGNSA. This CDR3 is built from 16 residues. Here the CDR3 reads CASSAVGASGSDTQYF. The CDR3 bases are TGTGCCAGCAGCGCTGTCGGGGCTAGCGGGTCAGATACGCAGTATTTT. Combining the CDR3 with reference TRBV7-2 and TRBJ2-3 gives the whole variable domain GAGVSQSPSNKVTEKGKDVELRCDPISGHTALYWYRQSLGQGLEFLIYFQGNSAPDKSGLPSDRFSAERTGGSVSTLTIQRTQQEDSAVYLCASSAVGASGSDTQYFGPGTRLTVL.

CDR3 region: CASSFGLAGGEQFF. The CDR3, as DNA: TGTGCCAGCAGCTTTGGCCTAGCGGGAGGAGAGCAGTTCTTC. The V and J genes are TRBV5-6 and TRBJ2-1, with 11 nucleotides matching TRBD2. The CDR3 extends over 14 amino acids. V shed 2 bases and J 10 bases; nucleotides not matched to a gene: 5. Germline V gene lookup returns CDR1 SGHDT and CDR2 YYEEEE.

The rearrangement uses TRBV19 and TRBJ2-5; 9 nucleotides line up with TRBD2. The CDR3 runs 14 residues. Germline CDR1 reads LNHDA; CDR2 reads SQIVND (reference sequence). J was trimmed by 5 bases and V by 5 bases; bases with no gene match: 6. The CDR3, as DNA: TGTGCCAGTAGTGATAGCGGGAGCGGGGAGACCCAGTACTTC. Its protein product is CASSDSGSGETQYF.

The gene calls are TRBV29-1 and TRBJ2-3; a possible D gene is TRBD1 (5 bases). The CDR3 contains 13 residues. Trimming left V 4 bases short and J 2 bases short, with 10 bases between. Per the germline V gene, CDR1 is SQVTM and CDR2 is ANQGSEA. The CDR3 DNA is TGCAGCGTTGGGGGCAGGGCCACAGATACGCAGTATTTT. Translation: CSVGGRATDTQYF.